The 28 T cell receptor beta chains given below trace back to one sample, sequenced in a study of blood T cell repertoires in COVID-19. Profiling relied on immunoSEQ multiplex PCR, and the TCRdb table lists in-frame clones only, not all of them. This sample has around 300,000 clones, with approximately 86% found just once. The source material was peripheral blood. These receptors were taken from a young woman who had recovered from COVID-19.

The rearrangement uses TRBV11-2 and TRBJ2-2; 12 bases align to TRBD2. Germline V gene sequence: CDR1 SGHAT, CDR2 FQNNGV. After removal of 1 base from V and 6 bases from J, the junction contained 3 bases not matched to a gene. The CDR3 loop spans 16 amino acids. CDR3 amino acids: CASSLGLAGGPGELFF. The CDR3 coding sequence is TGTGCCAGCAGCTTAGGGCTAGCGGGGGGGCCCGGGGAGCTGTTTTTT.

The V call is TRBV11-2, the J call TRBJ1-2, with D tentatively TRBD1 (6 bases). CDR1 and CDR2 from the germline V gene are SGHAT and FQNNGV. The V end was cut by 3 bases, the J end by 4 bases, with 15 bases between. This CDR3 region has 15 residues. The CDR3: CASSLDRTTGYGYTF. In DNA, the CDR3 is TGTGCCAGCAGCTTGGACAGAACGACGGGCTATGGCTACACCTTC. The full variable domain, in which reference TRBV11-2 and TRBJ1-2 provide the parts outside the CDR3, is EAGVAQSPRYKIIEKRQSVAFWCNPISGHATLYWYQQILGQGPKLLIQFQNNGVVDDSQLPKDRFSAERLKGVDSTLKIQPAKLEDSAVYLCASSLDRTTGYGYTFGSGTRLTVV.

This chain uses TRBV18 with TRBJ2-7; 10 nucleotides agree with TRBD1. The CDR3 runs 13 residues. Germline trimming cut 5 bases from V and 6 bases from J; bases unmatched to any gene: 4. Germline V gene lookup returns CDR1 KGHSH and CDR2 LQKENI. The CDR3, as DNA: TGTGCCAGCTCAAGGGACAGGGGCAGCGAGCAGTACTTC. Amino acids: CASSRDRGSEQYF.

The chain carries TRBV5-6 and TRBJ2-1; TRBD2 aligns across 10 bases. The CDR3 runs to 15 residues. Germline assignment: CDR1 SGHDT and CDR2 YYEEEE. V gave up 0 bases and J gave up 9 bases; unmatched junction bases: 6. The CDR3 nucleotides read TGTGCCAGCAGCTTGGGGTTAGCGGGAGGACGTGAGCAGTTCTTC. Translated: CASSLGLAGGREQFF.

The rearrangement joins TRBV18 to TRBJ2-4; 10 nucleotides line up with TRBD2. The V gene's germline CDR1 is KGHSH and CDR2 LQKENI. Losses at the gene ends were 5 bases for V and 0 bases for J; bases not matched to a gene: 4. The CDR3 is made up of 16 amino acids. CDR3: CASSEWTSGAKNIQYF. The CDR3 DNA is TGTGCCAGCTCAGAGTGGACTAGCGGAGCCAAAAACATTCAGTACTTC.

This clone has a handful of counts. This sequence joins TRBV3-1 (or the pseudogene TRBV3-2) and TRBJ1-1; 7 positions match TRBD1. Germline CDR1 reads LGHDT; CDR2 reads YNNKEL (reference sequence). This CDR3 region has 13 residues. V shed 4 bases, J shed 12 bases, and the junction held 11 bases outside the gene matches. The CDR3 spells CASSPRSDRSSFF. For the CDR3, the DNA is TGTGCCAGCAGCCCGCGATCGGACAGGTCGTCTTTCTTT.

This clone showed up just once. The V and J genes are TRBV15 and TRBJ1-2, with 9 bases lining up with TRBD1. From germline, CDR1 is LNHNV and CDR2 YYDKDF (reference sequence). The CDR3 is 13 residues long. The junction had 3 bases not matched to a gene; V was cut back by 5 bases and J by 5 bases. The DNA of the CDR3 is TGTGCCACCAGCCGGGACAGGGAGTATGGCTACACCTTC. Translated, it gives CATSRDREYGYTF. Based on the CDR3 plus reference TRBV15 and TRBJ1-2, the full variable domain is DAMVIQNPRYQVTQFGKPVTLSCSQTLNHNVMYWYQQKSSQAPKLLFHYYDKDFNNEADTPDNFQSRRPNTSFCFLDIRSPGLGDTAMYLCATSRDREYGYTFGSGTRLTVV.

The chain is built from TRBV5-5 and TRBJ1-3, with unresolved D. The ends were cut back, 4 bases at V and 1 base at J, with 9 bases in the middle. Germline V lookup: CDR1 SGHKS, CDR2 YYEKEE (reference sequence). The CDR3 runs to 14 residues. CDR3 residues: CASSPGQSGNTIYF. CDR3 coding DNA: TGTGCCAGCAGCCCGGGTCAGTCTGGAAACACCATATATTTT.

This rearrangement joins TRBV25-1 to TRBJ1-2, with D perhaps TRBD1 (5 bases). Germline V gene data show CDR1 as MGHDK and CDR2 as SYGVNS. The CDR3 is made up of 12 amino acids. Trimming took 4 bases from V and 7 from J, leaving 10 bases between them. This CDR3 reads CASSAYDSGYTF. The CDR3 DNA is TGTGCCAGCAGTGCTTACGACAGTGGCTACACCTTC.

The rearrangement uses TRBV5-4 and TRBJ2-2; 7 bases are shared with TRBD1. Germline V gene lookup returns CDR1 SGHNT and CDR2 YYREEE (reference sequence). The length of the CDR3 is 16 residues. Losses at the gene ends were 4 bases for V and 0 bases for J; bases not matched to a gene: 6. The CDR3 reads CASSRDRMTNTGELFF. In DNA, the CDR3 is TGTGCCAGCAGCCGGGACAGAATGACGAACACCGGGGAGCTGTTTTTT.

The CDR3 DNA sequence: TGTGCCAGCGATTATAGGACAGGGTCCACAGATACGCAGTATTTT. Its protein is CASDYRTGSTDTQYF. V is TRBV6-5 and J is TRBJ2-3; 8 positions agree with TRBD1. Germline-derived CDR1 and CDR2 are MNHEY and SVGAGI. The J segment lost 2 bases and the V segment lost 8 bases, leaving 9 bases of the junction unmatched. CDR3 size: 15 residues.

This clone appeared once. Here the CDR3 reads CAISELSGGGTDTQYF. The CDR3 nucleotides are TGTGCCATCAGTGAACTTAGCGGGGGGGGCACAGATACGCAGTATTTT. The chain recombines TRBV10-3 with TRBJ2-3; 11 bases line up with TRBD2. The CDR3 totals 16 residues. Germline lookup yields CDR1 ENHRY and CDR2 SYGVKD. V lost 3 bases to trimming and J lost 1 base; unmatched junction nucleotides: 3.

The rearrangement joins TRBV3-1 (or the pseudogene TRBV3-2) to TRBJ1-2; 8 bases agree with TRBD1. This CDR3 is built from 16 residues. The ends lost 0 bases at V and 4 bases at J; junction bases unmatched: 7. Germline-derived CDR1 and CDR2 are LGHDT and YNNKEL (reference sequence). The CDR3 DNA sequence: TGTGCCAGCAGCCAAGATTCAGGGGGCGCTATCTATGGCTACACCTTC. Translation: CASSQDSGGAIYGYTF.

The chain employs TRBV7-8 and TRBJ1-6; the match to TRBD1 covers 12 bases. V dropped 7 bases and J dropped 9; count of bases not matched to a gene: 10. The CDR3 has 16 amino acids. From germline, CDR1 is SGHVS and CDR2 FQNEAQ. The CDR3 loop reads CASTDRDRGLGSPLHF. The CDR3 nucleotides are TGTGCCAGCACCGACCGGGACAGGGGGCTTGGTTCACCCCTCCACTTT.

As concerns this clone: The junction shows a germline mismatch at one end, possibly a read error. The J gene is TRBJ2-1, the V gene TRBV7-7; D gene ambiguous. The length of the CDR3 is 14 residues. Germline V gene sequence: CDR1 SSHAT, CDR2 FNYEAQ (reference sequence). The CDR3 region is CASSPGPSENEQFF. CDR3 DNA sequence: TGTGCTAGCAGCCCTGGGCCCTCTGAAAATGAGCAGTTCTTC. Looking up the rest from reference TRBV7-7 and TRBJ2-1 gives the full variable domain: GAGVSQSPRYKVTKRGQDVTLRCDPISSHATLYWYQQALGQGPEFLTYFNYEAQPDKSGLPSDRFSAERPEGSISTLTIQRTEQRDSAMYRCASSPGPSENEQFFGPGTRLTVL.

This clone was seen just once. V and J are TRBV11-1 and TRBJ2-3; the D is unclear. Trimming left V 2 bases short and J 0 bases short, with 6 bases between. The CDR3 is made up of 14 amino acids. Germline CDR1 reads SGHAT; CDR2 reads FQDESV (reference sequence). The CDR3 here is CASSLTGSTDTQYF. DNA of the CDR3: TGTGCCAGCAGCTTAACTGGTAGCACAGATACGCAGTATTTT. Combining the CDR3 with reference TRBV11-1 and TRBJ2-3 gives the whole variable domain EAEVAQSPRYKITEKSQAVAFWCDPISGHATLYWYRQILGQGPELLVQFQDESVVDDSQLPKDRFSAERLKGVDSTLKIQPAELGDSAMYLCASSLTGSTDTQYFGPGTRLTVL.

The V and J genes are TRBV28 and TRBJ1-5; perhaps TRBD1 as D (6 bases). This CDR3 comprises 15 residues. CDR1 is MDHEN and CDR2 is SYDVKM in the germline V gene. V was cut by 4 bases and J by 1 base, with 11 bases left in between. The CDR3 region has the DNA TGTGCCAGCAGTTCGCTGGGGACAAGCAATCAGCCCCAGCATTTT. It codes for CASSSLGTSNQPQHF. Filled out from reference TRBV28 and TRBJ1-5, the complete variable domain reads DVKVTQSSRYLVKRTGEKVFLECVQDMDHENMFWYRQDPGLGLRLIYFSYDVKMKEKGDIPEGYSVSREKKERFSLILESASTNQTSMYLCASSSLGTSNQPQHFGDGTRLSIL.

This rearrangement joins TRBV6-1 to TRBJ1-1; D is ambiguous. With 8 bases removed from V and 5 bases from J, the gap between germline ends came to 12 bases. The CDR3 has 12 amino acids. The germline CDR1 and CDR2 sequences are MNHNS and SASEGT. The CDR3 region is CASGGSRTEAFF. CDR3 DNA: TGTGCCAGCGGAGGAAGCAGGACTGAAGCTTTCTTT.

V gene TRBV24-1 combines with J gene TRBJ2-6; D is unclear. Germline-derived CDR1 and CDR2 are KGHDR and SFDVKD. The V and J ends lost 4 bases and 2 bases respectively, with 14 bases between them. The CDR3 is 17 amino acids. The CDR3 bases are TGTGCCACCAGTGACCCGAGTGGGCCCCCTGGGGCCAACGTCCTGACTTTC. It is translated as CATSDPSGPPGANVLTF.

This chain joins TRBV29-1 and TRBJ1-3; perhaps TRBD1 as D (6 bases). The CDR3 contains 14 residues. Germline V gene sequence: CDR1 SQVTM, CDR2 ANQGSEA. In nucleotides, the CDR3 is TGCAGGTGGGGGCAGTGGTACTCTGGAAACACCATATATTTT. Translation: CRWGQWYSGNTIYF.

The chain has TRBV5-1 and TRBJ2-6; D remains unclear. Trimming shortened V by 1 base and J by 0 bases, and 11 bases separated the two germline ends. The germline V gene has CDR1 SGHRS and CDR2 YFSETQ. This CDR3 comprises 17 residues. CDR3 amino acids: CASSLNYGISGANVLTF. The CDR3 DNA sequence: TGCGCCAGCAGCTTGAACTACGGAATCTCTGGGGCCAACGTCCTGACTTTC.

This clone was counted only a few times. The chain combines TRBV19 with TRBJ1-2; 8 bases are shared with TRBD1. The V and J ends lost 5 bases and 0 bases, in that order; junction bases with no gene match: 5. Germline CDR1 is LNHDA and CDR2 is SQIVND (reference sequence). This CDR3 spans 15 amino acids. The CDR3 DNA reads TGTGCCAGTAGTCTGGGGACAGGAGCTAACTATGGCTACACCTTC. This translates into CASSLGTGANYGYTF. The full variable domain, with the rest looked up from reference TRBV19 and TRBJ1-2, is DGGITQSPKYLFRKEGQNVTLSCEQNLNHDAMYWYRQDPGQGLRLIYYSQIVNDFQKGDIAEGYSVSREKKESFPLTVTSAQKNPTAFYLCASSLGTGANYGYTFGSGTRLTVV.

J is TRBJ1-2 and V is TRBV4-1; D is undetermined. CDR1 and CDR2 from the germline V gene are MGHRA and YSYEKL. This CDR3 contains 14 residues. V was clipped by 1 base and J by 7 bases, with 13 bases between them. CDR3 nucleotide sequence: TGCGCCAGCAGCCAAGGCCCCCAGGATCGTGGCTACACCTTC. Its protein product is CASSQGPQDRGYTF.

This clone was counted once. Here the CDR3 DNA reads TGTGCCAGCAGCTCCCGGGCCCCGGGGGAGACCCAGTACTTC. Translation: CASSSRAPGETQYF. The rearrangement joins TRBV3-1 (or the pseudogene TRBV3-2) to TRBJ2-5; D is perhaps TRBD2 (5 bases). The germline V and J ends were trimmed by 5 bases and 5 bases, with 15 bases remaining between them. This CDR3 is 14 amino acids long. From germline, CDR1 is LGHDT and CDR2 YNNKEL (reference sequence).

At least ten counts were recorded for this clone. The chain couples TRBV3-1 (or the pseudogene TRBV3-2) to TRBJ1-6; 7 positions match TRBD1. Germline V gives CDR1 LGHDT, CDR2 YNNKEL (reference sequence). The CDR3 spans 16 residues. V dropped 0 bases and J dropped 7; count of bases not matched to a gene: 6. DNA for the CDR3: TGTGCCAGCAGCCAAGAAGTCACAGGGGAGAATTCACCCCTCCACTTT. It translates to CASSQEVTGENSPLHF.

CDR3 sequence reads: CASSPFGSGNTIYF. For the CDR3, the DNA is TGTGCCAGCAGCCCTTTTGGGAGCGGAAACACCATATATTTT. The J gene is TRBJ1-3, the V gene TRBV7-2, with no clear D. Germline-derived CDR1 and CDR2 are SGHTA and FQGNSA. The CDR3 contains 14 residues. Trimming stripped 5 bases from V and 4 bases from J, with 12 bases between.

The chain combines TRBV5-6 with TRBJ1-2; the match to TRBD1 covers 8 bases. V dropped 5 bases and J dropped 6; count of bases not matched to a gene: 12. The CDR3 sequence is 15 residues long. Germline lookup yields CDR1 SGHDT and CDR2 YYEEEE. In nucleotides, the CDR3 is TGTGCCAGCAGTTCCGGGACAGGCGCTTTCGATGGCTACACCTTC. This translates into CASSSGTGAFDGYTF.

This chain links TRBV9 with TRBJ2-3; 9 bases are shared with TRBD2. Trimming at V came to 4 bases and at J to 7 bases, leaving 10 bases not matched to a gene. This CDR3 is built from 15 residues. Looked up from germline, CDR1 is SGDLS and CDR2 is YYNGEE. CDR3 in amino acids: CASSSRSGSGHTQYF. In nucleotides, the CDR3 is TGTGCCAGCAGCTCCCGTAGCGGGAGCGGACATACGCAGTATTTT.